Reported below is one TCR beta chain. Its specificity is unknown. The data originate from a study of response to subunit inactivated influenza vaccine. V lost 4 bases and J lost 5, with 9 bases in between. Germline CDR1 SGHRS, CDR2 YFSETQ. The CDR3 sequence is 12 residues long. TCRdb ran MiXCR on the RT-PCR reads and lists one entry per CDR3 protein. In the table there are 550,000 to 650,000 distinct CDR3 sequences, 10% to 15% of which are singletons. Study-level findings and limits: Few additional T cells are recruited per seasonal influenza vaccination, authors suggested.

The material sequenced was PBMCs from blood, taken on the day of vaccination. The receptor was isolated from a man aged 50 or older who received an inactivated influenza vaccine. This chain joins TRBV5-1 and TRBJ2-5; unclear D gene. CDR3 sequence reads: CASSHPAETQYF. The DNA for the CDR3 is TGCGCCAGCAGCCATCCTGCGGAGACCCAGTACTTC.